These T cell receptor beta chains were read from a single sample in a study of control samples from healthy donors and cancer patients. Sequencing was performed with immunoSEQ multiplex PCR; in TCRdb, only in-frame clones are kept and a portion is missing. The table has roughly 90,000 clones, approximately 93% seen once. Sequenced sample: blood. These receptor sequences come from a young woman in good health. The CDR3 runs from the conserved cysteine through the conserved F or W. D genes are given only for firm matches. The listing skips clone size in some rows; elsewhere it reads once, few, many or a size class.

D: TRBD1
size: few
length: 17
V: TRBV6-2/TRBV6-3
J: TRBJ1-1
CDR3: CASSYPDRGWQNTEAFF
DNA: TGTGCCAGCAGTTACCCAGACAGGGGGTGGCAGAACACTGAAGCTTTCTTT

D: -
size: once
length: 15
V: TRBV18
J: TRBJ1-2
CDR3: CASSPGSAAYYGYTF
DNA: TGTGCCAGCTCACCCGGCTCTGCGGCGTACTATGGCTACACCTTC

D: -
size: -
length: 12
V: TRBV24-1
J: TRBJ2-7
CDR3: CATSGRSDEQYF
DNA: TGTGCCACCAGTGGAAGATCGGACGAGCAGTACTTC

D: -
size: -
length: 15
V: TRBV29-1
J: TRBJ2-5
CDR3: CSVEGVGRGSQTQYF
DNA: TGCAGCGTTGAAGGAGTGGGGAGGGGGAGCCAGACCCAGTACTTC

D: TRBD1
size: once
length: 15
V: TRBV24-1
J: TRBJ1-1
CDR3: CATRDRGVGGTEAFF
DNA: TGTGCCACCAGGGACAGGGGTGTTGGAGGGACTGAAGCTTTCTTT

D: TRBD1
size: -
length: 14
V: TRBV5-1
J: TRBJ2-7
CDR3: CASSLVQGANEQYF
DNA: TGCGCCAGCAGCTTGGTCCAGGGGGCGAACGAGCAGTACTTC

D: TRBD1
size: -
length: 15
V: TRBV18
J: TRBJ1-5
CDR3: CASSLAGTASRAQHF
DNA: TGTGCCAGCTCACTAGCCGGGACAGCCTCGAGGGCCCAGCATTTT

D: TRBD2
size: -
length: 16
V: TRBV5-1
J: TRBJ2-3
CDR3: CASSLEASGSVNTQYF
DNA: TGCGCCAGCAGCTTGGAAGCTAGCGGGAGTGTTAATACGCAGTATTTT

D: -
size: -
length: 13
V: TRBV7-3
J: TRBJ1-1
CDR3: CASSLSRQGEAFF
DNA: TGTGCCAGCAGCTTAAGTAGGCAGGGTGAAGCTTTCTTT

D: TRBD1
size: -
length: 13
V: TRBV6-5
J: TRBJ2-7
CDR3: CASSATGSYEQYF
DNA: TGTGCCAGCAGCGCGACAGGGTCCTACGAGCAGTACTTC

D: -
size: -
length: 12
V: TRBV5-1
J: TRBJ1-2
CDR3: CASSLYGNGYTF
DNA: TGCGCCAGCAGCTTGTACGGGAACGGCTACACCTTC

D: -
size: -
length: 17
V: TRBV5-1
J: TRBJ2-1
CDR3: CASSLAAGRISYNEQFF
DNA: TGCGCCAGCAGCTTGGCCGCTGGGAGAATCTCCTACAATGAGCAGTTCTTC

D: -
size: -
length: 12
V: TRBV7-3
J: TRBJ2-1
CDR3: CASSPTDGEQFF
DNA: TGTGCCAGCAGCCCCACAGACGGTGAGCAGTTCTTC

D: -
size: -
length: 16
V: TRBV7-9
J: TRBJ2-6
CDR3: CASSHSQGTGANVLTF
DNA: TGTGCCAGCAGCCATAGTCAGGGGACTGGGGCCAACGTCCTGACTTTC

D: -
size: few
length: 15
V: TRBV7-9
J: TRBJ2-7
CDR3: CASSLGVGGFYEQYF
DNA: TGTGCCAGCAGCTTAGGTGTAGGGGGATTCTACGAGCAGTACTTC

D: TRBD1
size: -
length: 15
V: TRBV19
J: TRBJ1-3
CDR3: CASNPTGGSGNTIYF
DNA: TGTGCCAGTAACCCGACAGGGGGCTCTGGAAACACCATATATTTT

D: -
size: few
length: 13
V: TRBV13
J: TRBJ2-3
CDR3: CASSVGRSDTQYF
DNA: TGTGCCAGCAGCGTAGGAAGGTCAGATACGCAGTATTTT

D: -
size: -
length: 13
V: TRBV29-1
J: TRBJ1-1
CDR3: CSVEFRANTEAFF
DNA: TGCAGCGTTGAATTCCGAGCGAACACTGAAGCTTTCTTT

D: -
size: -
length: 16
V: TRBV9
J: TRBJ2-3
CDR3: CASSVEPVKKSDTQYF
DNA: TGTGCCAGCAGCGTAGAACCAGTCAAGAAGTCAGATACGCAGTATTTT

D: -
size: once
length: 14
V: TRBV5-4
J: TRBJ1-1
CDR3: CASSIGLQNTEAFF
DNA: TGTGCCAGCAGCATCGGACTCCAGAACACTGAAGCTTTCTTT

D: TRBD1
size: few
length: 14
V: TRBV5-1
J: TRBJ1-6
CDR3: CASSWDSIKAPLHF
DNA: TGCGCCAGCAGCTGGGACAGCATTAAGGCACCCCTCCACTTT

D: TRBD2
size: few
length: 15
V: TRBV4-1
J: TRBJ2-3
CDR3: CASSPGTSSTDTQYF
DNA: TGCGCCAGCAGCCCCGGGACTAGCAGCACAGATACGCAGTATTTT